This T cell receptor (beta chain) was captured by sequencing in a study of T-cell reconstitution after alpha-beta-depleted transplantation in children. Unique molecular identifiers were used to barcode this TCRbeta library. A single record per CDR3 protein comes from TCRdb applying MiXCR to the PCR reads. There are 100,000 or so distinct CDR3 sequences in the sample; around 6.1% occur only once, and 6% to 7% lies in the top ten. This clonotype was counted at least ten times. This CDR3 has 17 amino acids. The germline gives CDR1 SGHVS, CDR2 FNYEAQ. Trimming took 5 bases from V and 3 from J; bases not matched to a gene: 10.

The sequences come from PBMCs, mostly from graft donor cells, collected 60 days after TCRalphabeta/CD19-depleted stem cell transplant. The rearrangement joins TRBV7-6 to TRBJ2-3; 11 bases are shared with TRBD2. This clonotype was sampled from a female patient between 2 and 15 years old who had a stem cell transplant for Fanconi anemia, so the T cells may come from the graft donor. The CDR3 DNA reads TGTGCCAGCAGCCTAAGTCGCTCTAGCGGGAGGACAGATACGCAGTATTTT. Protein sequence: CASSLSRSSGRTDTQYF. Complete variable domain (other parts from reference TRBV7-6 and TRBJ2-3): GAGVSQSPRYKVTKRGQDVALRCDPISGHVSLYWYRQALGQGPEFLTYFNYEAQQDKSGLPNDRFSAERPEGSISTLTIQRTEQRDSAMYRCASSLSRSSGRTDTQYFGPGTRLTVL.